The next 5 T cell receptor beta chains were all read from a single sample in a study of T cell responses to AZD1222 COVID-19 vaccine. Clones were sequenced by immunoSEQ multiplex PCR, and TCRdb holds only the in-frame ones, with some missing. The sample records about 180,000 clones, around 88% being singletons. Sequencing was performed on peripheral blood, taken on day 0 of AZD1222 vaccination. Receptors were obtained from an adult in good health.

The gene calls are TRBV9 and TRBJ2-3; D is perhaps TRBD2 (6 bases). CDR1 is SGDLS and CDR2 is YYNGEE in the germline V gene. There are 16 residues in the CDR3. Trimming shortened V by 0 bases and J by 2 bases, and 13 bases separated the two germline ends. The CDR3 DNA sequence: TGTGCCAGCAGCGTAGAGGCTAGCGCGTACACAGATACGCAGTATTTT. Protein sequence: CASSVEASAYTDTQYF.

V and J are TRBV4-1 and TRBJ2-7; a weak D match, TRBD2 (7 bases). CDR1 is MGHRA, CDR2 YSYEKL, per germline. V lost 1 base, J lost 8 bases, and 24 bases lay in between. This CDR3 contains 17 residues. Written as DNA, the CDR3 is TGCGCCAGCAGCCAAGGGGACACTCTAGCGGAACATATGAAGCAGTACTTC. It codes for CASSQGDTLAEHMKQYF.

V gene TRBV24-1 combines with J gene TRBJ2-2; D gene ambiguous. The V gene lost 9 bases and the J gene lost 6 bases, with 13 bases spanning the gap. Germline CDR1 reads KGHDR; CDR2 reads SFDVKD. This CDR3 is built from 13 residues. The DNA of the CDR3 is TGTGCCACCCGGCCGAGTTGGGCCGGGGAGCTGTTTTTT. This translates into CATRPSWAGELFF.

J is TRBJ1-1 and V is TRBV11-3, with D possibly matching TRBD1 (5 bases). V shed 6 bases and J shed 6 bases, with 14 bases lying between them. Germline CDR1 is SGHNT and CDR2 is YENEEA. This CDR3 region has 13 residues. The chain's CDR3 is CASSYSQESEAFF. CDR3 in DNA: TGTGCCAGCAGTTATTCACAGGAATCTGAAGCTTTCTTT.

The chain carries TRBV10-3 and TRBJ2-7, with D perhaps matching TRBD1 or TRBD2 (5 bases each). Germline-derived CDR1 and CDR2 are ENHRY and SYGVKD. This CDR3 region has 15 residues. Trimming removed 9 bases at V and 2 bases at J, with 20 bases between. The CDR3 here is CAIGTGTDGPYEQYF. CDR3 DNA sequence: TGTGCCATAGGTACCGGGACCGACGGCCCCTACGAGCAGTACTTC.